A selection of T cell receptor beta chains follows, all from one sample in a study of glioma-infiltrating T cells. TCRdb re-derived calls from the multiplex PCR reads in MiXCR, one entry per CDR3 protein. There are about 190,000 distinct CDR3 sequences in the sample; about 32% occur only once, and around 20% lies in the top ten. The sequencing input was glioma tissue, nonneoplastic brain tissue, or PBMCs (not recorded which). These TCRs come from a human donor with low-grade glioma or glioblastoma, undergoing nonglioma brain surgery, or in good health (not recorded which). Both conserved end residues are part of each CDR3. D genes are given only for firm matches. Some rows have no size entry. The others give once, few or many, or a class for an expanded clone.

TRBJ1-1	TRBV6-2/TRBV6-3	NA	many	CASGGLAEAFF	TGTGCCAGCGGGGGGCTCGCTGAAGCTTTCTTT
TRBJ1-5	TRBV27	TRBD1	many	CASSPLDRDSNQPQHF	TGTGCCAGCAGTCCATTAGACAGGGATAGCAATCAGCCCCAGCATTTT
TRBJ2-5	TRBV5-4	TRBD2	few	CASQLAGGLETQYF	TGTGCCAGCCAACTAGCGGGAGGACTAGAGACCCAGTACTTC
TRBJ2-7	TRBV6-5	NA	NA	CASKGLTGVNEQYF	TGTGCCAGCAAAGGGCTAACGGGAGTGAACGAGCAGTACTTC
TRBJ1-2	TRBV12-3/TRBV12-4	NA	NA	CATRDTNYGYTF	TGTGCCACCCGGGACACTAACTATGGCTACACCTTC
TRBJ1-2	TRBV29-1	NA	few	CSVDGRAKIYGYTF	TGCAGCGTTGATGGGCGGGCGAAAATTTATGGCTACACCTTC
TRBJ2-3	TRBV7-2	TRBD2	many	CASSLTASGGTDTQYF	TGTGCCAGCAGCTTAACGGCTAGCGGGGGCACAGATACGCAGTATTTT
TRBJ2-7	TRBV6-5	NA	many	CASSYSRGAYEQYF	TGTGCCAGCAGTTACTCTAGAGGGGCCTACGAGCAGTACTTC
TRBJ2-1	TRBV27	TRBD2	NA	CASSRGLAGVYNEQFF	TGTGCCAGCAGTCGCGGACTAGCGGGGGTTTACAATGAGCAGTTCTTC
TRBJ1-5	TRBV5-1	NA	few	CASSLGPWGSNQPQHF	TGCGCCAGCAGCTTGGGGCCCTGGGGGAGCAATCAGCCCCAGCATTTT
TRBJ2-3	TRBV20-1	TRBD2	NA	CSARWTSGTVQYF	TGCAGTGCCCGTTGGACTAGCGGGACAGTGCAGTATTTT
TRBJ1-1	TRBV6-6	NA	once	CVSSYWGNTEAFF	TGTGTTAGCAGTTACTGGGGTAACACTGAAGCTTTCTTT
TRBJ1-1	TRBV20-1	NA	many	CSAFQAWGTEAFF	TGCAGTGCCTTCCAAGCATGGGGGACTGAAGCTTTCTTT
TRBJ2-2	TRBV6-2/TRBV6-3	TRBD1	many	CASSYSRRPPNRGQGGELFF	TGTGCCAGCAGTTACAGCCGTCGACCCCCCAACAGGGGGCAGGGCGGGGAGCTGTTTTTT
TRBJ2-4	TRBV20-1	TRBD2	NA	CSARDPAGDTNIQYF	TGCAGTGCTAGAGATCCGGCGGGAGACACAAACATTCAGTACTTC
TRBJ2-3	TRBV5-1	TRBD2	many	CASSLYSGSDTQYF	TGCGCCAGCAGCTTGTATAGCGGGTCAGATACGCAGTATTTT
TRBJ2-5	TRBV19	TRBD2	few	CASSIVGGPGETQYF	TGTGCCAGTAGTATAGTGGGAGGGCCGGGTGAGACCCAGTACTTC
TRBJ2-1	TRBV12-3/TRBV12-4	NA	few	CASRGPAGSYNEQFF	TGTGCCAGCCGGGGTCCGGCAGGCTCCTACAATGAGCAGTTCTTC
TRBJ1-4	TRBV6-1	NA	once	CAGSKAFRGTNEKLFF	TGTGCCGGCAGCAAAGCCTTCAGGGGAACTAATGAAAAGCTGTTTTTT
TRBJ2-1	TRBV6-2/TRBV6-3	TRBD2	many	CASSYPGGPYNEQFF	TGTGCCAGCAGTTATCCGGGGGGTCCATACAATGAGCAGTTCTTC
TRBJ2-1	TRBV11-2	NA	NA	CASRIGTYNEQFF	TGTGCCAGTCGTATCGGGACCTACAATGAGCAGTTCTTC
TRBJ2-7	TRBV7-2	NA	many	CASSWGGGSYEQYF	TGTGCCAGCAGCTGGGGAGGAGGGTCGTACGAGCAGTACTTC
TRBJ1-5	TRBV30	NA	NA	CAWSDSHNQPQHF	TGTGCCTGGAGTGACAGCCACAATCAGCCCCAGCATTTT
TRBJ1-1	TRBV9	NA	many	CASSVRDYTEAFF	TGTGCCAGCAGCGTCAGGGACTACACTGAAGCTTTCTTT
TRBJ2-7	TRBV19	NA	few	CASTLSEGYEQYF	TGTGCCAGCACCTTGTCAGAGGGTTACGAGCAGTACTTC
TRBJ1-6	TRBV7-9	NA	NA	CASSDPTAGGHNSPLHF	TGTGCCAGCAGCGACCCTACAGCTGGGGGGCATAATTCACCCCTCCACTTT
TRBJ2-7	TRBV11-2	TRBD2	NA	CASSAEAGCSYEQYF	TGTGCCAGCAGCGCTGAAGCGGGATGTTCCTACGAGCAGTACTTC
TRBJ2-4	TRBV7-3	NA	NA	CASSSFPQNIQYF	TGTGCCAGCAGCTCCTTTCCCCAAAACATTCAGTACTTC
TRBJ2-7	TRBV5-5	TRBD1	many	CASSWGQGTYEQYF	TGTGCCAGCAGCTGGGGACAGGGAACCTACGAGCAGTACTTC
TRBJ2-3	TRBV29-1	NA	many	CSGGVGGTDTQYF	TGCAGCGGGGGAGTTGGGGGCACAGATACGCAGTATTTT
TRBJ2-7	TRBV4-1	NA	many	CASSQADGDYEQYF	TGCGCCAGCAGCCAAGCAGACGGGGACTACGAGCAGTACTTC
TRBJ2-1	TRBV18	NA	many	CASSPDKVPNEQFF	TGTGCCAGCTCACCGGACAAGGTCCCGAATGAGCAGTTCTTC
TRBJ2-7	TRBV3-1	TRBD2	few	CASSQDMASGRNYEQYF	TGTGCCAGCAGCCAAGATATGGCTAGCGGGAGGAACTACGAGCAGTACTTC